What follows are 18 T cell receptor beta chains derived from one specimen sequenced in a study of blood T cells in healthy people across ages. PCR was performed a second time for roughly 7 to 12 cycles using a sample-barcoded 5' primer and a J-beta primer mix. TCRdb reanalysed the 5' RACE reads using MiXCR and keeps one entry per CDR3 protein. The sample records some 1.4 million distinct CDR3 sequences, approximately 38% being singletons. Sequenced: blood. The receptor set was obtained from a woman under 30 in good health.

This clonotype was seen more than once but under ten times. This chain uses TRBV5-5 with TRBJ1-2; D not certain. The CDR3 consists of 13 residues. Trimming removed 0 bases from V and 8 bases from J, with 11 bases in between. Germline V gene sequence: CDR1 SGHKS, CDR2 YYEKEE (reference sequence). This CDR3 is CASSLEGSGGYTF. DNA of the CDR3: TGTGCCAGCAGCTTGGAGGGATCCGGGGGCTACACCTTC.

The chain has TRBV11-2 and TRBJ2-7, with 12 bases fitting TRBD2. Germline V gene sequence: CDR1 SGHAT, CDR2 FQNNGV. V was pared by 2 bases and J by 1 base, with 6 bases of the junction left unmatched. The CDR3 length is 17 residues. The CDR3 reads CASSLTSGGTKSYEQYF. The CDR3 DNA reads as TGTGCCAGCAGCTTAACTAGCGGGGGGACAAAATCCTACGAGCAGTACTTC.

The CDR3 DNA follows: TGTGCCAGCAGTTATTCAGGGGAGTACACCGGGGAGCTGTTTTTT. This encodes CASSYSGEYTGELFF. This chain uses TRBV6-6 with TRBJ2-2, with a possible D match to TRBD1 (6 bases). CDR1 and CDR2 from the germline V gene are MNHNY and SVGAGI (reference sequence). This CDR3 is 15 amino acids long. The V end was cut by 3 bases, the J end by 3 bases, with 11 bases between.

The V gene is TRBV2, the J gene TRBJ1-1; 11 bases match TRBD1. The junction had 8 bases not matched to a gene; V was cut back by 6 bases and J by 5 bases. The CDR3 extends over 15 amino acids. From germline, CDR1 is SNHLY and CDR2 FYNNEI. CDR3 sequence (DNA): TGTGCCAGCAGGGGGACAGGGGGGAGGGGGACTGAAGCTTTCTTT. It is translated as CASRGTGGRGTEAFF.

On this clonotype: Relative to the germline gene, one junction end is altered; a read error may explain this. V usage is TRBV3-1 and J usage is TRBJ2-4; perhaps TRBD2 as D (6 bases). CDR1 is LGHDT, CDR2 YNNKEL, per germline (reference sequence). The CDR3 sequence is 17 residues long. The CDR3: CASSQGVGTLAKNIQYF. In DNA form, the CDR3 reads TGTGCCAGCAGCCAAGGAGTCGGGACTTTAGCCAAAAACATTCAGTATTTC. Based on the CDR3 plus reference TRBV3-1 and TRBJ2-4, the full variable domain is DTAVSQTPKYLVTQMGNDKSIKCEQNLGHDTMYWYKQDSKKFLKIMFSYNNKELIINETVPNRFSPKSPDKAHLNLHINSLELGDSAVYFCASSQGVGTLAKNIQYFGAGTRLSVL.

This clonotype was seen more than once but under ten times. The chain joins TRBV12-3 or TRBV12-4 to TRBJ2-3; 9 bases line up with TRBD2. V was clipped by 5 bases and J by 1 base; unmatched bases: 10. The CDR3 spans 17 residues. CDR3 sequence reads: CASSPRGAGGGTDTQYF. The CDR3 nucleotides read TGTGCCAGCAGTCCCCGAGGAGCGGGGGGTGGCACAGATACGCAGTATTTT.

Concerning this clonotype itself: A far larger clone differs by one base, so this is likely a read error. The rearrangement uses TRBV29-1 and TRBJ2-1; TRBD1 matches 7 bases. CDR3 length: 12 residues. Germline V gives CDR1 SQVTM, CDR2 ANQGSEA. Trimming removed 7 bases from V and 10 bases from J; junction bases left unmatched: 10. CDR3 coding DNA: TGCAGCGCTCGGGACAGTTCCTACGAGCAGTTCTTC. This encodes CSARDSSYEQFF.

The J gene is TRBJ2-7, the V gene TRBV25-1, with D tentatively TRBD1 (6 bases). Looked up from germline, CDR1 is MGHDK and CDR2 is SYGVNS. The CDR3 runs to 18 residues. Trimming stripped 6 bases from V and 0 bases from J, with 24 bases between. DNA of the CDR3: TGTGCCAGCAGCCCAACCGTAACGAGACAGGACCTCTCCTACGAGCAGTACTTC. Amino acids: CASSPTVTRQDLSYEQYF.

The chain links TRBV20-1 to TRBJ1-6; no reliable D call. There are 14 residues in the CDR3. CDR1 is DFQATT and CDR2 is SNEGSKA in the germline V gene (reference sequence). V lost 6 bases and J lost 1, with 10 bases in between. The chain's CDR3 is CSATDGSYNSPLHF. The CDR3, as DNA: TGCAGTGCAACTGATGGTTCCTATAATTCACCCCTCCACTTT.

This clonotype was observed a handful of times. This rearrangement joins TRBV5-1 to TRBJ2-7; D perhaps matches TRBD1 (6 bases). CDR3 length equals 14 residues. V was trimmed by 4 bases and J by 0 bases, leaving 11 bases between them. Germline values: CDR1 SGHRS, CDR2 YFSETQ. CDR3 sequence reads: CASSQKTGSYEQYF. The CDR3 bases are TGCGCCAGCAGCCAAAAGACAGGCTCCTACGAGCAGTACTTC.

This clonotype turned up a few times. The V gene is TRBV6-1, the J gene TRBJ1-2; a possible D gene is TRBD1 (6 bases). V gave up 0 bases and J gave up 4 bases, with 9 bases separating them. Germline lookup yields CDR1 MNHNS and CDR2 SASEGT. The CDR3 extends over 14 amino acids. CDR3 nucleotides: TGTGCCAGCAGTGAAGCGGACAGCGGCTATGGCTACACCTTC. As protein: CASSEADSGYGYTF.

The chain uses TRBV4-2 and TRBJ1-6; no firm D call. V was cut by 0 bases and J by 8 bases, with 11 bases left in between. This CDR3 spans 15 amino acids. Germline assignment: CDR1 LGHNA and CDR2 YNFKEQ. CDR3 in amino acids: CASSQEGMGDSPLHF. The CDR3 DNA sequence: TGTGCCAGCAGCCAAGAGGGGATGGGTGATTCACCCCTCCACTTT.

The gene calls are TRBV12-5 and TRBJ2-5; the match to TRBD2 covers 9 bases. V shed 1 base, J shed 1 base, and the junction held 1 base outside the gene matches. CDR3 length: 15 amino acids. Germline V lookup: CDR1 LGHNT, CDR2 FRNRAP. This CDR3 is CASGLGTSVQETQYF. CDR3 in DNA: TGTGCTAGTGGTTTGGGGACTAGCGTCCAAGAGACCCAGTACTTC.

The V gene is TRBV5-1, the J gene TRBJ1-1, with 9 positions matching TRBD1. This CDR3 is built from 15 residues. V dropped 2 bases and J dropped 5; count of bases not matched to a gene: 7. Germline-derived CDR1 and CDR2 are SGHRS and YFSETQ. As DNA, the CDR3 is TGCGCCAGCAGCTTTACAGGGGGCGGAAATACTGAAGCTTTCTTT. Translated: CASSFTGGGNTEAFF.

This clonotype was detected a few times. This chain joins TRBV10-3 and TRBJ2-1; unclear D gene. CDR3 length: 14 residues. Deletions cut 6 bases from V and 0 bases from J, with 9 bases between. CDR1 and CDR2 from the germline V gene are ENHRY and SYGVKD. CDR3 sequence reads: CAIRDPSSYNEQFF. The CDR3 DNA sequence: TGTGCCATCAGAGACCCGAGCTCCTACAATGAGCAGTTCTTC.

The rearrangement uses TRBV5-1 and TRBJ1-1; D uncertain. The CDR3 covers 15 residues. Germline loops: CDR1 SGHRS, CDR2 YFSETQ. Deletions cut 1 base from V and 5 bases from J, with 15 bases between. The CDR3 reads CASSLSEGAKTEAFF. The CDR3 DNA sequence: TGCGCCAGCAGCTTGTCGGAGGGTGCAAAGACTGAAGCTTTCTTT.

The chain is built from TRBV6-7 and TRBJ2-3; D may be TRBD2 (6 bases). TRBV6-7 is an ORF; its function is uncertain. CDR3 length: 17 amino acids. Trimming left V 0 bases short and J 4 bases short, with 17 bases between. Here the CDR3 reads CASSYSNTLAQADTQYF. The CDR3 nucleotides read TGTGCCAGCAGTTACTCGAATACACTAGCCCAAGCAGATACGCAGTATTTT.

V gene TRBV12-3 or TRBV12-4 combines with J gene TRBJ2-1; 12 bases map to TRBD2. The V and J ends lost 3 bases and 8 bases, in that order; junction bases with no gene match: 8. This CDR3 spans 16 amino acids. The DNA of the CDR3 is TGTGCCAGCAGTTTCGGGGGACTAGCGGGTTGGGATGAGCAGTTCTTC. It specifies CASSFGGLAGWDEQFF.